The 21 T cell receptor beta chains in this list originate from one sample, sequenced in a study of regulatory and conventional T cells in RAG deficiency. The table came from immunoSEQ multiplex PCR; TCRdb's copy has only in-frame clones and leaves some out. The repertoire consists of 45,000 or so clones, with 70% to 90% occurring once and the leading ten covering 0.51%. Blood CD4+ CD25-low CD127-high conventional T cells supplied the genomic DNA template. This same sample was also part of a study on regulatory T cells. That study reports: The PCR used 52 TRBV and 13 TRBJ primers.

Sequenced sample: CD4+ effector T cells sorted from blood. Receptor source: a human donor in good health.

The chain has TRBV6-1 and TRBJ1-5, with D unclear. The ends were cut back, 6 bases at V and 0 bases at J, with 6 bases in the middle. Germline CDR1 reads MNHNS; CDR2 reads SASEGT. This CDR3 contains 13 residues. The CDR3 is CASRGYSNQPQHF. The CDR3 nucleotides read TGTGCCAGCAGGGGTTATAGCAATCAGCCCCAGCATTTT.

The V gene is TRBV7-2, the J gene TRBJ1-6; 7 bases fit TRBD1. The germline CDR1 and CDR2 sequences are SGHTA and FQGNSA. V was clipped by 6 bases and J by 5 bases; unmatched bases: 7. This CDR3 comprises 15 residues. The CDR3 DNA reads as TGTGCCAGCAGGCCCGGGACAGCTAATAATTCACCCCTCCACTTT. Encoded protein: CASRPGTANNSPLHF.

V is TRBV5-1 and J is TRBJ1-4; the D gene is possibly TRBD1 (6 bases). Germline V gene data show CDR1 as SGHRS and CDR2 as YFSETQ. There are 15 residues in the CDR3. V lost 4 bases and J 3 bases, leaving 13 bases between the germline ends. CDR3 residues: CASSGGPMANEKLFF. The CDR3 region has the DNA TGCGCCAGCAGCGGGGGGCCCATGGCTAATGAAAAACTGTTTTTT. The full variable domain, rest sourced from reference TRBV5-1 and TRBJ1-4, is KAGVTQTPRYLIKTRGQQVTLSCSPISGHRSVSWYQQTPGQGLQFLFEYFSETQRNKGNFPGRFSGRQFSNSRSEMNVSTLELGDSALYLCASSGGPMANEKLFFGSGTQLSVL.

This sequence joins TRBV5-1 and TRBJ2-7, with D possibly matching TRBD2 (7 bases). V was pared by 4 bases and J by 1 base, with 12 bases between. From germline, CDR1 is SGHRS and CDR2 YFSETQ. This CDR3 is 14 amino acids long. CDR3 protein: CASSRGTTSYEQYF. For the CDR3, the DNA is TGCGCCAGCAGCAGGGGGACTACATCCTACGAGCAGTACTTC.

The gene calls are TRBV5-1 and TRBJ1-1; 9 positions agree with TRBD1. The germline V gene encodes CDR1 SGHRS and CDR2 YFSETQ. This CDR3 is built from 16 residues. With 0 bases clipped from V and 1 base from J, the junction kept 4 bases outside the gene matches. This chain's CDR3 is CASSLVGTGKNTEAFF. The CDR3 nucleotides are TGCGCCAGCAGCTTGGTAGGGACAGGGAAGAACACTGAAGCTTTCTTT.

This chain links TRBV5-7 with TRBJ1-6; 8 bases agree with TRBD1. TRBV5-7 is placed among ORFs of uncertain function. Trimming cost V 3 bases and J 3 bases; bases outside gene matches: 14. The CDR3 consists of 19 residues. The CDR3 bases are TGTGCCAGCAGCTGGCAAGAACACAGGGGGAGTAACTATAATTCACCCCTCCACTTT. The encoded protein is CASSWQEHRGSNYNSPLHF.

The chain carries TRBV9 and TRBJ1-3; TRBD1 is a possible D gene (6 bases). This CDR3 has 16 residues. The V and J ends lost 3 bases and 0 bases respectively, with 13 bases between them. In germline, CDR1 is SGDLS, CDR2 YYNGEE. In DNA, the CDR3 is TGTGCCAGCAGCGCCCAAACAGGGATCTCTGGAAACACCATATATTTT. Its translation is CASSAQTGISGNTIYF.

The genes are TRBV14 and TRBJ1-1, with no clear D. This CDR3 is built from 13 residues. V lost 9 bases to trimming and J lost 2 bases, with 13 bases between them. Germline loops: CDR1 SGHDN, CDR2 FVKESK. The DNA for the CDR3 is TGTGCCAGTACTTTCACAGTAAACACTGAAGCTTTCTTT. Amino acids: CASTFTVNTEAFF.

The chain recombines TRBV6-5 with TRBJ1-1; TRBD1 aligns across 9 bases. The CDR3 spans 13 residues. J gave up 6 bases and V 6 bases, and 5 bases lay outside the gene matches. The germline CDR1 and CDR2 sequences are MNHEY and SVGAGI. Here the CDR3 reads CASSWTGAAEAFF. In DNA form, the CDR3 reads TGTGCCAGCAGCTGGACAGGGGCGGCTGAAGCTTTCTTT.

V usage is TRBV5-6 and J usage is TRBJ1-2; TRBD1 is a possible D gene (6 bases). This CDR3 is 14 amino acids long. Germline V gene sequence: CDR1 SGHDT, CDR2 YYEEEE. Trimming removed 5 bases at V and 12 bases at J, with 23 bases between. The CDR3 is CASSFGRGLRGHTF. The CDR3 DNA reads TGTGCCAGCAGTTTCGGCAGGGGACTCCGAGGCCACACCTTC.

CDR3 DNA: TGTGCCAGCAGTTTGACTGCCGTGGGGATATCAGATACGCAGTATTTT. It is translated as CASSLTAVGISDTQYF. V gene TRBV27 combines with J gene TRBJ2-3; D not resolved. The germline CDR1 and CDR2 sequences are MNHEY and SMNVEV (reference sequence). The CDR3 consists of 16 residues. V was shortened by 3 bases and J by 4 bases, with 17 bases between the two germline ends.

The chain couples TRBV18 to TRBJ1-5; D not certain. V was cut by 6 bases and J by 9 bases, with 9 bases left in between. The CDR3 loop spans 11 amino acids. Germline lookup yields CDR1 KGHSH and CDR2 LQKENI. CDR3 sequence: CASSTGGPQHF. The CDR3 DNA is TGTGCCAGCTCCACGGGCGGGCCCCAGCATTTT. Combining the CDR3 with reference TRBV18 and TRBJ1-5 gives the whole variable domain NAGVMQNPRHLVRRRGQEARLRCSPMKGHSHVYWYRQLPEEGLKFMVYLQKENIIDESGMPKERFSAEFPKEGPSILRIQQVVRGDSAAYFCASSTGGPQHFGDGTRLSIL.

The chain is built from TRBV19 and TRBJ1-5; a possible D gene is TRBD1 (6 bases). This CDR3 contains 13 residues. CDR1 is LNHDA, CDR2 SQIVND, per germline (reference sequence). V dropped 3 bases and J dropped 9 bases, with 12 bases sitting between them. CDR3 in amino acids: CASSIGQRGPQHF. In nucleotides, the CDR3 is TGTGCCAGTAGTATCGGACAGAGAGGGCCCCAGCATTTT.

The V call is TRBV11-2, the J call TRBJ2-7, with a weak D call TRBD2 (6 bases). Germline loops: CDR1 SGHAT, CDR2 FQNNGV. V lost 5 bases, J lost 3 bases, and 20 bases lay in between. The CDR3 has 16 residues. The CDR3 is CASSSDSRDSHYEQYF. The CDR3 DNA is TGTGCCAGCAGCAGCGACTCCCGGGACTCACACTACGAGCAGTACTTC. The entire variable domain, with the rest obtained from reference TRBV11-2 and TRBJ2-7, is as follows: EAGVAQSPRYKIIEKRQSVAFWCNPISGHATLYWYQQILGQGPKLLIQFQNNGVVDDSQLPKDRFSAERLKGVDSTLKIQPAKLEDSAVYLCASSSDSRDSHYEQYFGPGTRLTVT.

The rearrangement joins TRBV6-6 to TRBJ1-1; D remains unclear. CDR3 size: 14 residues. Germline values: CDR1 MNHNY, CDR2 SVGAGI (reference sequence). V was clipped by 2 bases and J by 1 base, with 8 bases between them. The CDR3 protein is CASSYGPGNTEAFF. The CDR3 DNA reads as TGTGCCAGCAGTTACGGCCCGGGGAACACTGAAGCTTTCTTT.

The chain recombines TRBV19 with TRBJ2-2, with no clear D. Looked up from germline, CDR1 is LNHDA and CDR2 is SQIVND (reference sequence). Trimming cost V 3 bases and J 4 bases, with 9 bases left between them. The CDR3 spans 14 residues. CDR3 in DNA: TGTGCCAGTAGTATCGGGCCGGTCACCGGGGAGCTGTTTTTT. It is translated as CASSIGPVTGELFF.

This clone occurred once. V gene TRBV7-2 combines with J gene TRBJ1-1; D possibly corresponds to TRBD1 (5 bases). The CDR3 spans 15 residues. CDR1 is SGHTA, CDR2 FQGNSA, per germline. V lost 0 bases and J 4 bases, leaving 12 bases between the germline ends. The CDR3 sequence is CASSLAQGLGTEAFF. CDR3 DNA: TGTGCCAGCAGCTTAGCTCAGGGCTTAGGCACTGAAGCTTTCTTT.

This rearrangement joins TRBV4-1 to TRBJ2-2, with a tentative D call TRBD1 (6 bases). Trimming took off 4 bases at V and 0 bases at J, with 12 bases between the two ends. CDR1 and CDR2 (germline): MGHRA, YSYEKL. The CDR3 loop spans 16 amino acids. The CDR3 DNA is TGCGCCAGCAGCCGGGGCGAGGGGGCGAACACCGGGGAGCTGTTTTTT. Translation gives CASSRGEGANTGELFF.

The sample holds one count of this clone. This chain links TRBV7-2 with TRBJ1-5; the D is unclear. Trimming removed 5 bases from V and 4 bases from J, with 9 bases in between. The CDR3 runs 13 residues. Germline V gene lookup returns CDR1 SGHTA and CDR2 FQGNSA. The CDR3 loop is CASSGDGNQPQHF. CDR3 nucleotide sequence: TGTGCCAGCAGCGGGGATGGAAATCAGCCCCAGCATTTT.

This sequence joins TRBV9 and TRBJ1-2; 9 bases map to TRBD1. From germline, CDR1 is SGDLS and CDR2 YYNGEE. The CDR3 contains 15 residues. After removal of 3 bases from V and 8 bases from J, the junction contained 11 bases not matched to a gene. The CDR3 bases are TGTGCCAGCAGCGCCTGGGACAGGGAAGGAGAGGGCTACACCTTC. Its translation is CASSAWDREGEGYTF.

This clone came up a few times. The rearrangement links TRBV18 to TRBJ2-7, with D perhaps matching TRBD1 (6 bases). CDR1 and CDR2 (germline): KGHSH, LQKENI. V was trimmed by 1 base and J by 0 bases, leaving 10 bases between them. The CDR3 extends over 15 amino acids. CDR3 in DNA: TGTGCCAGCTCACCACGAAGGACAGACTCCTACGAGCAGTACTTC. Protein product: CASSPRRTDSYEQYF.